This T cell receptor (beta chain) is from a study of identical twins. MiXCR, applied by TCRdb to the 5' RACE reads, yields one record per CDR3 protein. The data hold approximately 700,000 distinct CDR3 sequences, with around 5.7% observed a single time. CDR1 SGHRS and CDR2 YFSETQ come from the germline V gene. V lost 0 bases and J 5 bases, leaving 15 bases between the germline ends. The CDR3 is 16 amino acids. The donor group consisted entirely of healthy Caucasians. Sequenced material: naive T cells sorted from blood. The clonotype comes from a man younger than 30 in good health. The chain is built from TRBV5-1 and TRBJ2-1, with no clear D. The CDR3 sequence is CASSLAARSLDNEQFF. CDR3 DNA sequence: TGCGCCAGCAGCTTGGCCGCCAGGTCCCTAGACAATGAGCAGTTCTTC. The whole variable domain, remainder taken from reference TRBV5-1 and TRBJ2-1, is KAGVTQTPRYLIKTRGQQVTLSCSPISGHRSVSWYQQTPGQGLQFLFEYFSETQRNKGNFPGRFSGRQFSNSRSEMNVSTLELGDSALYLCASSLAARSLDNEQFFGPGTRLTVL.